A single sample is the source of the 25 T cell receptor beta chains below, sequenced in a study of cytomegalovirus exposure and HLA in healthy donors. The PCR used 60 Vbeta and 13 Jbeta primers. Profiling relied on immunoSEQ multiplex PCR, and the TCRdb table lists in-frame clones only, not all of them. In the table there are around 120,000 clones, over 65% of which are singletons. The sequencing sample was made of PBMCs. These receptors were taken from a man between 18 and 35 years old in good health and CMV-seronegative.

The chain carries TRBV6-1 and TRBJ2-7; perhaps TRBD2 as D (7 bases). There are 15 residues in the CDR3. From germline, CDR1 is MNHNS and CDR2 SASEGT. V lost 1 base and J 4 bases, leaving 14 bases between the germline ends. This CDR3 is CASSEEGGDFYEQYF. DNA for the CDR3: TGTGCCAGCAGTGAAGAAGGGGGGGATTTTTACGAGCAGTACTTC.

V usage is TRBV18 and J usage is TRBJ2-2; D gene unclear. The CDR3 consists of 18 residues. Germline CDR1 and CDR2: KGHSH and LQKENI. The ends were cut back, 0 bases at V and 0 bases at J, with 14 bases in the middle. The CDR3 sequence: CASSPPLTAFANTGELFF. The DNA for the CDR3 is TGTGCCAGCTCACCACCTCTCACAGCATTCGCGAACACCGGGGAGCTGTTTTTT.

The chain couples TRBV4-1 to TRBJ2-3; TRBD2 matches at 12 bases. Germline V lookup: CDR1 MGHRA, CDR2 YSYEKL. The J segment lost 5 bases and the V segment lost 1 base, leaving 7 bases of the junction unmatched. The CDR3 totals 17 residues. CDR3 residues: CASSQVPSGGALDTQYF. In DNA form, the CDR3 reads TGCGCCAGCAGCCAAGTCCCTAGCGGGGGGGCTTTAGATACGCAGTATTTT.

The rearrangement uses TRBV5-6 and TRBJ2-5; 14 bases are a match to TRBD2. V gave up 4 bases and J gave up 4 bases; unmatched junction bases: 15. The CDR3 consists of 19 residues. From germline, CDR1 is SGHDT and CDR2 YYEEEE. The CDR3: CASSPGLAGVGASRETQYF. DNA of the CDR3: TGTGCCAGCAGCCCGGGACTAGCGGGGGTCGGTGCGTCTCGAGAGACCCAGTACTTC.

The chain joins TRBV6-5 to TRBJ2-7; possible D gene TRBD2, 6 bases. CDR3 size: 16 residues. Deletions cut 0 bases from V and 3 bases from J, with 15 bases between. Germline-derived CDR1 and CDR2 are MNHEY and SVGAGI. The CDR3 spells CASSYSVRGVNYEQYF. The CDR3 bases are TGTGCCAGCAGTTACTCGGTACGCGGGGTGAACTACGAGCAGTACTTC.

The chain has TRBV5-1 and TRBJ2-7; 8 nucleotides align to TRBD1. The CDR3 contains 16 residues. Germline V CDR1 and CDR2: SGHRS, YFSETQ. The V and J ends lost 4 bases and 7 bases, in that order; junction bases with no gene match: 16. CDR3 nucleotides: TGCGCCAGCAGCCACAGGGGGGCTAGAGGGGGTGCGGAGCAGTACTTC. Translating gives CASSHRGARGGAEQYF.

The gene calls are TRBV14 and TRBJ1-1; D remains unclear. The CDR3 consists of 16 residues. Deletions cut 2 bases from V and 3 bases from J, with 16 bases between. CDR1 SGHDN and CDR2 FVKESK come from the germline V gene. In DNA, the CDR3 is TGTGCCAGCAGCCAAACCACTAACGCTTGGGACACTGAAGCTTTCTTT. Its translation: CASSQTTNAWDTEAFF.

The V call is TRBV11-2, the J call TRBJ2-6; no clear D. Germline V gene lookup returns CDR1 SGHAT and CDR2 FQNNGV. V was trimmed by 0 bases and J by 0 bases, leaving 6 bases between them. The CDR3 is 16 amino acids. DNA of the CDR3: TGTGCCAGCAGCTTAGATAGAACCTCTGGGGCCAACGTCCTGACTTTC. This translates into CASSLDRTSGANVLTF.

This CDR3 is CASSPGLNEKLFF. In nucleotides, the CDR3 is TGTGCCAGCTCACCAGGGCTTAATGAAAAACTGTTTTTT. The V and J genes are TRBV18 and TRBJ1-4; D uncertain. Per germline, CDR1 KGHSH and CDR2 LQKENI. The CDR3 loop spans 13 amino acids. V lost 2 bases, J lost 4 bases, and 5 bases lay in between.

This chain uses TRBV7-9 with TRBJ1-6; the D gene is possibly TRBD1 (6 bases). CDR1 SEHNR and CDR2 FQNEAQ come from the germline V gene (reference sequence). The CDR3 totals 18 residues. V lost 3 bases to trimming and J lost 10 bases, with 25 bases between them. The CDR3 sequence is CASSFRPVPGQMSSPLHF. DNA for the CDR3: TGTGCCAGCAGCTTCAGACCTGTCCCGGGACAAATGAGCTCACCCCTCCACTTT.

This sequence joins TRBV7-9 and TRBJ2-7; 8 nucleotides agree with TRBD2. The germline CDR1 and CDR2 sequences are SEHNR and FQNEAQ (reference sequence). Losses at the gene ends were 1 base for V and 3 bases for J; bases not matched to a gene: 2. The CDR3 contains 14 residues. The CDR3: CASSLGAGVYEQYF. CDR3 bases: TGTGCCAGCAGCTTAGGAGCGGGGGTCTACGAGCAGTACTTC.

The CDR3 bases are TGTGCCAGCAGCCCCGCAGGGCTGAACACTGAAGCTTTCTTT. It translates to CASSPAGLNTEAFF. The gene calls are TRBV7-2 and TRBJ1-1, with D perhaps TRBD1 (5 bases). Germline CDR1 is SGHTA and CDR2 is FQGNSA. V was trimmed by 5 bases and J by 0 bases, leaving 10 bases between them. This CDR3 contains 14 residues.

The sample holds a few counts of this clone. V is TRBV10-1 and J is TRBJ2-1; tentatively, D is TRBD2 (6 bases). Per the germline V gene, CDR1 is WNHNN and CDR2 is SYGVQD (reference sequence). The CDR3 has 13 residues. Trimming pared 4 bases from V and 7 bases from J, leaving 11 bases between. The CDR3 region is CASSGLGRNEQFF. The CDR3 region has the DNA TGCGCCAGCAGTGGACTAGGGAGGAATGAGCAGTTCTTC.

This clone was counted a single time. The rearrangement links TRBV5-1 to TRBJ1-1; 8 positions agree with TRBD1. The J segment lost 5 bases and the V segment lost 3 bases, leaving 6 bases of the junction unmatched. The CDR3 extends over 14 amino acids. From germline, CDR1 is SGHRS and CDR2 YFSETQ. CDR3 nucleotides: TGCGCCAGCAGCTATTACACAGGGGGGACTGAAGCTTTCTTT. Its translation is CASSYYTGGTEAFF.

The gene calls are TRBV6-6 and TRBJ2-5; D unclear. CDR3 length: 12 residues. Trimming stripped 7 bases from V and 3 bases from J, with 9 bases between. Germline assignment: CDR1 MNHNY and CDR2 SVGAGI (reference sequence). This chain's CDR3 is CASNTEEETQYF. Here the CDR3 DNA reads TGTGCCAGCAACACCGAAGAAGAGACCCAGTACTTC.

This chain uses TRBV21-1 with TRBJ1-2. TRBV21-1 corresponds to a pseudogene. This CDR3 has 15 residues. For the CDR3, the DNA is TGTGCCAGCAGCAAAAAAGAGGGTCCTTCGGGGGGCTACACCTTC. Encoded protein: CASSKKEGPSGGYTF.

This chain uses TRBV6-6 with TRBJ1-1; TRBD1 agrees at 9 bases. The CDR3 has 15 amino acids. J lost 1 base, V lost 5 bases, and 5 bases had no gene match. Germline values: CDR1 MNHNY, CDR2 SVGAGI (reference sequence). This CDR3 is CASSPRDRANTEAFF. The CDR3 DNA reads TGTGCCAGCAGTCCACGGGACAGGGCGAACACTGAAGCTTTCTTT.

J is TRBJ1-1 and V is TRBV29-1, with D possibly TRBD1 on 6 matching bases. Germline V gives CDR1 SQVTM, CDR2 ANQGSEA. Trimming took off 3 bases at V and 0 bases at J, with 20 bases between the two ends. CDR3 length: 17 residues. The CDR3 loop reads CSVDLAARGRMNTEAFF. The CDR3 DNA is TGCAGCGTTGACCTTGCCGCCAGGGGAAGAATGAACACTGAAGCTTTCTTT.

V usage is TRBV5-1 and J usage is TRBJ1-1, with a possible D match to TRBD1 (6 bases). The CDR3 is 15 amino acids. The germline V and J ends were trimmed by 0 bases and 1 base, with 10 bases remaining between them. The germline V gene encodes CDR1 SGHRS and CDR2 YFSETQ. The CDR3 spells CASSLVPTGNTEAFF. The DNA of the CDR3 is TGCGCCAGCAGCTTGGTCCCGACAGGGAACACTGAAGCTTTCTTT.

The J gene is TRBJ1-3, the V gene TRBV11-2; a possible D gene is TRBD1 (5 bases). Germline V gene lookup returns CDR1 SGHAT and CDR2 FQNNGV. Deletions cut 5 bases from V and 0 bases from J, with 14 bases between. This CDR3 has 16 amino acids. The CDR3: CASSPVTGPSGNTIYF. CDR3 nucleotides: TGTGCCAGCAGCCCAGTCACAGGCCCCTCTGGAAACACCATATATTTT.

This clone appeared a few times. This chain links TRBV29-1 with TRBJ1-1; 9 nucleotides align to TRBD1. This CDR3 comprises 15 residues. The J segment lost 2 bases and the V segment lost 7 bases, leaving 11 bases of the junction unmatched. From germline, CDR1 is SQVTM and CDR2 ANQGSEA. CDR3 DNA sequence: TGCAGCGCGATGGACAGGGGTTTACCCAACACTGAAGCTTTCTTT. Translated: CSAMDRGLPNTEAFF.

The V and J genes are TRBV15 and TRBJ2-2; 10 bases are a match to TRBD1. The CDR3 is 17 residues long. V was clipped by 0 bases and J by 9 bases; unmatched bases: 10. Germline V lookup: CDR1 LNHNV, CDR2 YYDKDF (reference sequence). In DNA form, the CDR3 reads TGTGCCACCAGCAGAGAATGGGTCGGGACAGGGGCTCGGGAGCTGTTTTTT. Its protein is CATSREWVGTGARELFF.

CDR3 protein: CASSRAWTSGGAKEETQYF. The CDR3 DNA reads as TGTGCCAGCAGCCGCGCGTGGACTAGCGGGGGGGCTAAGGAAGAGACCCAGTACTTC. The rearrangement links TRBV7-6 to TRBJ2-5; the match to TRBD2 covers 15 bases. This CDR3 contains 19 residues. The germline V gene has CDR1 SGHVS and CDR2 FNYEAQ. J was trimmed by 3 bases and V by 5 bases; bases with no gene match: 13.

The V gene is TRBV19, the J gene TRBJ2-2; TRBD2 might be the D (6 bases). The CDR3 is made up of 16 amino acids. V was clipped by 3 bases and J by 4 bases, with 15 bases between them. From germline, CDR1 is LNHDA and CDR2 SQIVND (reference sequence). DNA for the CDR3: TGTGCCAGTAGTATCTTCGGGACTGTTCTCACCGGGGAGCTGTTTTTT. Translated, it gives CASSIFGTVLTGELFF.

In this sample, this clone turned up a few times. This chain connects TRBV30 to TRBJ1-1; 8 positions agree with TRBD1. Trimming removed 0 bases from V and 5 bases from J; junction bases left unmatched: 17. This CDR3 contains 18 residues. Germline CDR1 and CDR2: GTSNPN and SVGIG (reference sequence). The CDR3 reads CAWSVRWDLQRQGTEAFF. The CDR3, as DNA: TGTGCCTGGAGTGTACGTTGGGACTTACAAAGACAGGGGACTGAAGCTTTCTTT.